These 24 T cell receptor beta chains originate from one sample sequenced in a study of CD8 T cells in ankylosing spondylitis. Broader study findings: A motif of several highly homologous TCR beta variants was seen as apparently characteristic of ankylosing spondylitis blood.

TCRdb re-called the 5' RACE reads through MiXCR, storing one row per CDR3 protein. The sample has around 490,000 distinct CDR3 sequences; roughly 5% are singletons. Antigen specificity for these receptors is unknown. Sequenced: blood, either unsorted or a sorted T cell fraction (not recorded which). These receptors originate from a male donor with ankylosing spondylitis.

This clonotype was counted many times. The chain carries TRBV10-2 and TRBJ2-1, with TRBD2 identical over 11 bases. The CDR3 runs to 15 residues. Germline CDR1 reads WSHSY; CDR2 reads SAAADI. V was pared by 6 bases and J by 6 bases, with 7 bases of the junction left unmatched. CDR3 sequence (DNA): TGCGCCAGCAGCCTAACTAGCGGGAGTGTCAATGAGCAGTTCTTC. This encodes CASSLTSGSVNEQFF.

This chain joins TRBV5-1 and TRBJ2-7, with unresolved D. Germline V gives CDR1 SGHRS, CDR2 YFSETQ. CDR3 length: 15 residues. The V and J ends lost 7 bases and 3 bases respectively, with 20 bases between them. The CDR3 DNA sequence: TGCGCCAGCCGCAGACCGGGCGGAGAAGGCTACGAGCAGTACTTC. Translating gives CASRRPGGEGYEQYF. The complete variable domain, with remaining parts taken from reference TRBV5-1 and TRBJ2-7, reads KAGVTQTPRYLIKTRGQQVTLSCSPISGHRSVSWYQQTPGQGLQFLFEYFSETQRNKGNFPGRFSGRQFSNSRSEMNVSTLELGDSALYLCASRRPGGEGYEQYFGPGTRLTVT.

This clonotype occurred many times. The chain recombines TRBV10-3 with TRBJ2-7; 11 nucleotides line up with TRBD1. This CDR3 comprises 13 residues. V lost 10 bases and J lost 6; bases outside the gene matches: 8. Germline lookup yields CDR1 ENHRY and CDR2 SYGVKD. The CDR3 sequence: CATNPGTGGEQYF. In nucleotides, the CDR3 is TGTGCCACAAACCCAGGGACAGGGGGCGAGCAGTACTTC.

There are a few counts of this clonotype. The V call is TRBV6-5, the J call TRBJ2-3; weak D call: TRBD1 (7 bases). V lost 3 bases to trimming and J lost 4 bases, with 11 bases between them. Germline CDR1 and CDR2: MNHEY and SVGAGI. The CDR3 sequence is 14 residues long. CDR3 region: CASSYTGDSDTQYF. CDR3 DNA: TGTGCCAGCAGTTATACAGGGGACTCAGATACGCAGTATTTT.

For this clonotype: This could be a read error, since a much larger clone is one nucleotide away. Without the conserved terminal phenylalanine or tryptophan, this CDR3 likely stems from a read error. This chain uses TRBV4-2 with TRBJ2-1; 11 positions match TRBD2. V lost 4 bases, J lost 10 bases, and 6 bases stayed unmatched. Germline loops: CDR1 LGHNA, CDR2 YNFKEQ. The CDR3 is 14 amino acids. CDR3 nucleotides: TGTGCCAGCAGCCGACCGGGACTAGCGGAAGAGCAGTTCATC. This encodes CASSRPGLAEEQFI.

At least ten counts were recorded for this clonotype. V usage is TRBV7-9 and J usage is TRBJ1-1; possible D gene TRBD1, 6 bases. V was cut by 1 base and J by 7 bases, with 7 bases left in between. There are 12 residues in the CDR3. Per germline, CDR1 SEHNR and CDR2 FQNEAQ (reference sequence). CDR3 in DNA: TGTGCCAGCAGCTTAGAGGGGGATGAAGCTTTCTTT. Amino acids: CASSLEGDEAFF.

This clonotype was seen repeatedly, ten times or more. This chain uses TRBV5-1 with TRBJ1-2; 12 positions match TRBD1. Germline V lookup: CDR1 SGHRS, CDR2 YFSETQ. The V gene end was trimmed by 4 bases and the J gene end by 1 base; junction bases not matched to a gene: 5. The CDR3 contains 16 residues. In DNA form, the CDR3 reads TGCGCCAGCAGCCGGGACAGGGGGCTAAGTAACTATGGCTACACCTTC. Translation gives CASSRDRGLSNYGYTF. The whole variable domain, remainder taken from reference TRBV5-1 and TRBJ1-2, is KAGVTQTPRYLIKTRGQQVTLSCSPISGHRSVSWYQQTPGQGLQFLFEYFSETQRNKGNFPGRFSGRQFSNSRSEMNVSTLELGDSALYLCASSRDRGLSNYGYTFGSGTRLTVV.

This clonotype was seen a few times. CDR3 region: CASSSYLRTSGNPNEQFF. The CDR3 coding sequence is TGTGCCAGCAGCTCTTATCTGCGGACTAGCGGGAACCCCAATGAGCAGTTCTTC. The J gene is TRBJ2-1, the V gene TRBV11-1; 12 nucleotides agree with TRBD2. CDR1 SGHAT and CDR2 FQDESV come from the germline V gene (reference sequence). CDR3 length: 18 amino acids. With 4 bases clipped from V and 6 bases from J, the junction kept 13 bases outside the gene matches.

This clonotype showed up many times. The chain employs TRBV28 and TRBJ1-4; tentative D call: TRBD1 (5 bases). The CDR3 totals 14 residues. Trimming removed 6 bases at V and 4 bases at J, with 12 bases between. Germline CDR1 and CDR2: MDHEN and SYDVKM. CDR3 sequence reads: CASRGWGNNEKLFF. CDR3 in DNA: TGTGCCAGCAGGGGATGGGGGAATAATGAAAAACTGTTTTTT. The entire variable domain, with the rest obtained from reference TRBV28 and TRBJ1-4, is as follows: DVKVTQSSRYLVKRTGEKVFLECVQDMDHENMFWYRQDPGLGLRLIYFSYDVKMKEKGDIPEGYSVSREKKERFSLILESASTNQTSMYLCASRGWGNNEKLFFGSGTQLSVL.

CDR3 protein: CSAQDMRSSGANVLTF. The CDR3 DNA sequence: TGCAGTGCCCAGGACATGAGGAGCTCTGGGGCCAACGTCCTGACTTTC. The J gene is TRBJ2-6, the V gene TRBV20-1; TRBD1 might be the D (5 bases). Germline lookup yields CDR1 DFQATT and CDR2 SNEGSKA (reference sequence). V was pared by 6 bases and J by 0 bases, with 15 bases between. The CDR3 runs to 16 residues.

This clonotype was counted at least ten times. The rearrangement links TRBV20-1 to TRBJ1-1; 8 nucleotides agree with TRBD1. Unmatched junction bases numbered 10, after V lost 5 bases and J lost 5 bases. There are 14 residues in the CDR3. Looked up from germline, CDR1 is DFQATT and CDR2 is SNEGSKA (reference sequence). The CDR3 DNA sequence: TGCAGTGCTCCAGGGACAGGCCAGGGGACTGAAGCTTTCTTT. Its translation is CSAPGTGQGTEAFF.

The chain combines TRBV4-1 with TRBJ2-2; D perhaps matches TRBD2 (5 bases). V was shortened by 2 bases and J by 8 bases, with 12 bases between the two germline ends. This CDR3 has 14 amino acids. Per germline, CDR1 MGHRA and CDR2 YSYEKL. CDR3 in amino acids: CASSQSGTAGELFF. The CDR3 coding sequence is TGCGCCAGCAGCCAATCGGGAACGGCAGGGGAGCTGTTTTTT.

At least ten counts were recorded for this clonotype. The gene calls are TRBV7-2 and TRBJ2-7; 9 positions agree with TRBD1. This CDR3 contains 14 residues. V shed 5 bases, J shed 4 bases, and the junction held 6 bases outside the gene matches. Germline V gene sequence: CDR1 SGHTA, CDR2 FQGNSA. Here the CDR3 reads CASSRNRGLYEQYF. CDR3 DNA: TGTGCCAGCAGCCGGAACAGGGGGCTATACGAGCAGTACTTC.

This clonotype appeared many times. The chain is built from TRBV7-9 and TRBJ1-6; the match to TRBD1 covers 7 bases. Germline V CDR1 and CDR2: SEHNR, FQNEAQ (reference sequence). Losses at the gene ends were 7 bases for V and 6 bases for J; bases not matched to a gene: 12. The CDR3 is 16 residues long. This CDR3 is CASKSHPTGFNSPLHF. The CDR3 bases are TGTGCCAGCAAGTCCCATCCGACAGGGTTTAATTCACCCCTCCACTTT.

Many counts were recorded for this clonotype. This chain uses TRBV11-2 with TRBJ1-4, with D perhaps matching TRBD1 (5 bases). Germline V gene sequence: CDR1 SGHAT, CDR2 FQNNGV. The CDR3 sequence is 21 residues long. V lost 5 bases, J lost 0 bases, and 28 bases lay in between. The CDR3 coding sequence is TGTGCCAGCAGCCCCCGGTTGAAGGGGAGAGTGGGCAGAGCAACTAATGAAAAACTGTTTTTT. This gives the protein CASSPRLKGRVGRATNEKLFF. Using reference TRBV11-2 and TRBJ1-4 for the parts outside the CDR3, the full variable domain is EAGVAQSPRYKIIEKRQSVAFWCNPISGHATLYWYQQILGQGPKLLIQFQNNGVVDDSQLPKDRFSAERLKGVDSTLKIQPAKLEDSAVYLCASSPRLKGRVGRATNEKLFFGSGTQLSVL.

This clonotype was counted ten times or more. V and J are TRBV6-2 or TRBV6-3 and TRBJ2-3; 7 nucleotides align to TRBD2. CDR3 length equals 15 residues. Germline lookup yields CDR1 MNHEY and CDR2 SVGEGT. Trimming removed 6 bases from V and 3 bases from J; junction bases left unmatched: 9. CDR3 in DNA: TGTGCCAGCAGCGTACCGGGACTAAAGACAGATACGCAGTATTTT. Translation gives CASSVPGLKTDTQYF.

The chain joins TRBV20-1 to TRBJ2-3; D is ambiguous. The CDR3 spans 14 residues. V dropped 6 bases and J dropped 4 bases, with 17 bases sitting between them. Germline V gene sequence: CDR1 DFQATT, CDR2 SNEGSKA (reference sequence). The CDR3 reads CSAKKGAGADTQYF. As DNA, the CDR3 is TGCAGTGCCAAAAAAGGCGCAGGAGCAGATACGCAGTATTTT.

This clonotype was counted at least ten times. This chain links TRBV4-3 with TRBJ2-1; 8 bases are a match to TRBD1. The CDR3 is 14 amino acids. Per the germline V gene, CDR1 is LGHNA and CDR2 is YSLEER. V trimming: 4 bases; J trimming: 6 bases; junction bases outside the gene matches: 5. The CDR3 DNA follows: TGCGCCAGCAGCCCCCGCGGGACAGGCAATGAGCAGTTCTTC. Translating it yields CASSPRGTGNEQFF.

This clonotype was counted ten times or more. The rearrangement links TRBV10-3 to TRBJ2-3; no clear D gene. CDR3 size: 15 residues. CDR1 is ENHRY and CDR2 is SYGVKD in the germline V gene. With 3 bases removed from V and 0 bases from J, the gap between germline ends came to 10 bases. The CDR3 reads CAISDGRQSTDTQYF. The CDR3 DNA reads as TGTGCCATCAGTGACGGTAGACAAAGCACAGATACGCAGTATTTT.

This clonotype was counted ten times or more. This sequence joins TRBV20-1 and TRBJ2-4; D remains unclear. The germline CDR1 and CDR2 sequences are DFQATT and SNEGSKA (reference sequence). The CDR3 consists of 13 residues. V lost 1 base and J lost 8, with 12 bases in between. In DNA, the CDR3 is TGCAGTGCTAGAGCGGAAGTATGGGACATTCAGTACTTC. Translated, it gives CSARAEVWDIQYF.

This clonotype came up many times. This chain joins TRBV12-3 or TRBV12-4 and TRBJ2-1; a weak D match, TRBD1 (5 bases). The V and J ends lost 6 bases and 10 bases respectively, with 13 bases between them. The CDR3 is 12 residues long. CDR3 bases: TGTGCCAGCAGCCGCCTTAGGGGAGAGCAGTTCTTC. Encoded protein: CASSRLRGEQFF.

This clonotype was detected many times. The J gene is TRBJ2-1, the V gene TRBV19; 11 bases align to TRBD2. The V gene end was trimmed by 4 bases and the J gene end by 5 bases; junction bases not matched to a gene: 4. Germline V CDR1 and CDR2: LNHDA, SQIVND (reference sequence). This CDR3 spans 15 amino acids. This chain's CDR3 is CASSTGTSGDNEQFF. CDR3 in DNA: TGTGCCAGTAGTACCGGGACTAGCGGCGACAATGAGCAGTTCTTC.

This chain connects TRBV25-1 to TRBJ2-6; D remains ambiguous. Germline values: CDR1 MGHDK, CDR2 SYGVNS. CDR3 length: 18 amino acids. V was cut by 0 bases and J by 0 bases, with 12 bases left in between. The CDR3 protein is CASSEYWAADSGANVLTF. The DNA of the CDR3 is TGTGCCAGCAGTGAATACTGGGCCGCCGACTCTGGGGCCAACGTCCTGACTTTC.

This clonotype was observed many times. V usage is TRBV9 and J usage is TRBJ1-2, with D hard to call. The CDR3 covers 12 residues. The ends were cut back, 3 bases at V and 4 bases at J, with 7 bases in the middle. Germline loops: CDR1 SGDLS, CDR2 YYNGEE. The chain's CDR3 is CASSARPYGYTF. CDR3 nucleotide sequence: TGTGCCAGCAGCGCAAGACCCTATGGCTACACCTTC. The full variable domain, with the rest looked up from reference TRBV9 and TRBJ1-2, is DSGVTQTPKHLITATGQRVTLRCSPRSGDLSVYWYQQSLDQGLQFLIQYYNGEERAKGNILERFSAQQFPDLHSELNLSSLELGDSALYFCASSARPYGYTFGSGTRLTVV.